This TCR beta chain was captured in a study of control samples from healthy donors and cancer patients. The germline CDR1 and CDR2 sequences are SGHRS and YFSETQ. V was trimmed by 0 bases and J by 4 bases, leaving 13 bases between them. This CDR3 is 15 amino acids long. Sequencing used immunoSEQ multiplex PCR; TCRdb keeps in-frame clones, though not all of them. The repertoire holds some 95,000 clones, with 85% to 90% as singletons. The source of this sequence is a man aged 30 to 39 in good health. Sequencing was carried out using blood. The chain employs TRBV5-1 and TRBJ1-1; D might be TRBD1 (5 bases). CDR3 in amino acids: CASSLGEGSGTEAFF. CDR3 nucleotide sequence: TGCGCCAGCAGCTTGGGGGAGGGGTCGGGCACTGAAGCTTTCTTT.